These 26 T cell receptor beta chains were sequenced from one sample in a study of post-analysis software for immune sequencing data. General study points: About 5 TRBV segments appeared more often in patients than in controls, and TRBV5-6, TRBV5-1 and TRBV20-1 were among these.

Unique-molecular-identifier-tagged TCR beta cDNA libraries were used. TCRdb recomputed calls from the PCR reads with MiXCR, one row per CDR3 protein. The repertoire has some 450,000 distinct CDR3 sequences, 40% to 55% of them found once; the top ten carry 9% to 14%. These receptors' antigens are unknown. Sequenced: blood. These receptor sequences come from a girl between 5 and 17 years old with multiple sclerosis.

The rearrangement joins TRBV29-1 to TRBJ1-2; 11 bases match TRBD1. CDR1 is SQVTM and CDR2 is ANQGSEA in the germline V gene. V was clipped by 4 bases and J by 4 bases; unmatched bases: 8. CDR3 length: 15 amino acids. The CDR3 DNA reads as TGCAGCGTTGTTGTGAGCGGGACAGGGGGCTATGGCTACACCTTC. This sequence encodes CSVVVSGTGGYGYTF.

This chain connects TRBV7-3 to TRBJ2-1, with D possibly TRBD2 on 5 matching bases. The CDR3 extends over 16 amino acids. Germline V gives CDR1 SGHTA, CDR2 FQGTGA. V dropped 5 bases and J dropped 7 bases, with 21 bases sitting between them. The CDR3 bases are TGTGCCAGCAGCCCCGTCGCGGGCGTTGAGAGGAATGAGCAGTTCTTC. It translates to CASSPVAGVERNEQFF.

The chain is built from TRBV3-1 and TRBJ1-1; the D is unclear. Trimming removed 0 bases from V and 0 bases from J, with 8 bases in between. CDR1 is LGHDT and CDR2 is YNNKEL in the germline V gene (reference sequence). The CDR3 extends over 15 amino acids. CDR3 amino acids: CASSQDLVMNTEAFF. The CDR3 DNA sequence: TGTGCCAGCAGCCAAGATCTGGTGATGAACACTGAAGCTTTCTTT.

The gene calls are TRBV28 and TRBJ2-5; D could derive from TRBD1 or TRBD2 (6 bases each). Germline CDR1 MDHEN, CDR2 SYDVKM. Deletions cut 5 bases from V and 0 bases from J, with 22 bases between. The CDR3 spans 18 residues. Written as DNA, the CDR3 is TGTGCCAGCAGTCGGTGGGGGGCCTTGGTCCCCAACCAAGAGACCCAGTACTTC. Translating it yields CASSRWGALVPNQETQYF. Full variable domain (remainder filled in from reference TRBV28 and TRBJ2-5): DVKVTQSSRYLVKRTGEKVFLECVQDMDHENMFWYRQDPGLGLRLIYFSYDVKMKEKGDIPEGYSVSREKKERFSLILESASTNQTSMYLCASSRWGALVPNQETQYFGPGTRLLVL.

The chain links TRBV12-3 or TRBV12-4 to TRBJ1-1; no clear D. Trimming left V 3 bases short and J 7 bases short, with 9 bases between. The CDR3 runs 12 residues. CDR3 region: CASSFLRFEAFF. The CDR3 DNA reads TGTGCCAGCAGTTTCCTCCGTTTTGAAGCTTTCTTT.

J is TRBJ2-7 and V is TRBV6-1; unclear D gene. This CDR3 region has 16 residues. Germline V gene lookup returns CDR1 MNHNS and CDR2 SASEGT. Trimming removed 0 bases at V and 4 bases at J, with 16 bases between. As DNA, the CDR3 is TGTGCCAGCAGTGAAGCGCTTCGAGAGATCCCATACGAGCAGTACTTC. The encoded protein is CASSEALREIPYEQYF.

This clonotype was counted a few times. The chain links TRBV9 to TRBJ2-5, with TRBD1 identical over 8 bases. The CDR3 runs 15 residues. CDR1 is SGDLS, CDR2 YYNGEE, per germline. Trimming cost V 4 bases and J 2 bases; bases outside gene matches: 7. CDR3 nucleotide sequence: TGTGCCAGCAGCCGGACAGGGATGGGGCAAGAGACCCAGTACTTC. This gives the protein CASSRTGMGQETQYF.

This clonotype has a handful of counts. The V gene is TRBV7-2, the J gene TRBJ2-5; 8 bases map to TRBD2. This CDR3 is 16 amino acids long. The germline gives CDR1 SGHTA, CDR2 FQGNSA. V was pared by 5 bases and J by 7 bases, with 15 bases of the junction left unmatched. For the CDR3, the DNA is TGTGCCAGCAGCCCAGACGGCGGACTAGCCTTGTGGACCCAGTACTTC. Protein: CASSPDGGLALWTQYF. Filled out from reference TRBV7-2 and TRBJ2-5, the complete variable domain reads GAGVSQSPSNKVTEKGKDVELRCDPISGHTALYWYRQSLGQGLEFLIYFQGNSAPDKSGLPSDRFSAERTGGSVSTLTIQRTQQEDSAVYLCASSPDGGLALWTQYFGPGTRLLVL.

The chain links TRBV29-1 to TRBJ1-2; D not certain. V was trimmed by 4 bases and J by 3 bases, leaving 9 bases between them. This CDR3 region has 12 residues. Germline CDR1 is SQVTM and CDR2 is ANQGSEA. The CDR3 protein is CSVGRQDYGYTF. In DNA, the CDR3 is TGCAGCGTTGGTCGGCAGGACTATGGCTACACCTTC.

The CDR3 coding sequence is TGTGCCAGCAGCCCCCGGAGGTCGACCTACAATGAGCAGTTCTTC. Translation: CASSPRRSTYNEQFF. The J gene is TRBJ2-1, the V gene TRBV7-2; maybe TRBD2 (5 bases). The ends were cut back, 5 bases at V and 2 bases at J, with 13 bases in the middle. CDR1 SGHTA and CDR2 FQGNSA come from the germline V gene. The CDR3 sequence is 15 residues long.

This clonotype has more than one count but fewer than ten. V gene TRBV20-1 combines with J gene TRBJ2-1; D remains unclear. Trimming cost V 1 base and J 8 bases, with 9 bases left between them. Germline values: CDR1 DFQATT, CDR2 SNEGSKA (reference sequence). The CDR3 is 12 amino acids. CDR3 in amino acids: CSARVHPDEQFF. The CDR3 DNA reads TGCAGTGCTAGAGTCCACCCGGATGAGCAGTTCTTC.

In DNA, the CDR3 is TGCAGTGCTGAGGTGGCGGGAGGGGCAAATGAGCAGTTCTTC. Its protein product is CSAEVAGGANEQFF. This chain uses TRBV20-1 with TRBJ2-1, with 9 bases lining up with TRBD2. CDR1 and CDR2 from the germline V gene are DFQATT and SNEGSKA (reference sequence). The CDR3 has 14 residues. V shed 5 bases and J 7 bases; nucleotides not matched to a gene: 9.

The CDR3 DNA is TGTGCCAGCAGCGAGGGGCTGGGGGCCACTGAAGCTTTCTTT. Its protein product is CASSEGLGATEAFF. V gene TRBV7-9 combines with J gene TRBJ1-1; tentatively, D is TRBD1 (6 bases). Germline loops: CDR1 SEHNR, CDR2 FQNEAQ (reference sequence). Between the trimmed V and J ends, which lost 5 bases and 4 bases, there was a span of 14 bases. The CDR3 contains 14 residues.

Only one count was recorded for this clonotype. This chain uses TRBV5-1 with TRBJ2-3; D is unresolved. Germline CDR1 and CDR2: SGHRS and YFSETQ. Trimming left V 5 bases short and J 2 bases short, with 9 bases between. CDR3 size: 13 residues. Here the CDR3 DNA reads TGCGCCAGCAGTCCCGAGTTCACAGATACGCAGTATTTT. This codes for CASSPEFTDTQYF.

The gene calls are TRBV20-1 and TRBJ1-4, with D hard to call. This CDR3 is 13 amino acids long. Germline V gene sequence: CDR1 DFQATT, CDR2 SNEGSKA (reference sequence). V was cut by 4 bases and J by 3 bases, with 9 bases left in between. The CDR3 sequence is CSAKTDSNEKLFF. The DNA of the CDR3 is TGCAGTGCTAAGACGGATTCTAATGAAAAACTGTTTTTT.

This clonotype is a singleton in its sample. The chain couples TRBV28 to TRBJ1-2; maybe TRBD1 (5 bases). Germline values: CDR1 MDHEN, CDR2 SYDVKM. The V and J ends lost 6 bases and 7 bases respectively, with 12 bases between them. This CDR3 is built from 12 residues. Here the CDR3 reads CASSYWDFGYTF. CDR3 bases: TGTGCCAGCAGCTATTGGGACTTTGGCTACACCTTC.

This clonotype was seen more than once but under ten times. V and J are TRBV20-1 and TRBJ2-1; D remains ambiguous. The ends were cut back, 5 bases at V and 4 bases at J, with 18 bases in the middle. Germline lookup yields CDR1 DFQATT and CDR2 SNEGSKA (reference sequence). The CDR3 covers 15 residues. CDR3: CSAQTRPPRYNEQFF. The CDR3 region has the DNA TGCAGTGCTCAAACCCGGCCCCCGAGATACAATGAGCAGTTCTTC.

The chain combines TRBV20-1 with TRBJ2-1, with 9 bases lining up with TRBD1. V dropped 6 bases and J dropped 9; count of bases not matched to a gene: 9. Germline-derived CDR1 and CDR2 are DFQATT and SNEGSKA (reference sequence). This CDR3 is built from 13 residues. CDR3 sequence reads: CSARQGGISEQFF. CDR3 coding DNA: TGCAGTGCCCGACAGGGGGGCATCAGTGAGCAGTTCTTC.

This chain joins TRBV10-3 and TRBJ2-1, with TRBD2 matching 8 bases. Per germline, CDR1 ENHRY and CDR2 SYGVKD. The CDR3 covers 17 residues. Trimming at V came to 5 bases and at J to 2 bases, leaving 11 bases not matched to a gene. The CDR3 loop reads CAISLKRESSPYNEQFF. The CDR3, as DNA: TGTGCCATCAGTCTAAAGCGGGAGTCATCCCCCTACAATGAGCAGTTCTTC.

As DNA, the CDR3 is TGCAGTGCTAGAGGATTCCAGGCAACTAGCACAGATACGCAGTATTTT. Residues: CSARGFQATSTDTQYF. V and J are TRBV20-1 and TRBJ2-3; no firm D call. This CDR3 spans 16 amino acids. The germline V gene encodes CDR1 DFQATT and CDR2 SNEGSKA (reference sequence). Trimming cost V 1 base and J 0 bases, with 14 bases left between them.

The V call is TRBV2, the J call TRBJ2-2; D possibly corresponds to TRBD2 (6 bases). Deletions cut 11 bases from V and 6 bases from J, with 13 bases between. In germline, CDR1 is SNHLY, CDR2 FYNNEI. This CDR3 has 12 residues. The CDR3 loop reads CAGLWDAGELFF. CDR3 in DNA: TGTGCCGGACTATGGGACGCCGGGGAGCTGTTTTTT.

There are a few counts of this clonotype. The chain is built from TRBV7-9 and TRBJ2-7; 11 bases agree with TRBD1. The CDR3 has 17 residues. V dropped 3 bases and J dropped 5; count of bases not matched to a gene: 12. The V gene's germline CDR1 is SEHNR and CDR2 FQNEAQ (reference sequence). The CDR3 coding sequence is TGTGCCAGCAGCTTGCCCCCTCAGGGACAGGGGGACCACGAGCAGTACTTC. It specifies CASSLPPQGQGDHEQYF. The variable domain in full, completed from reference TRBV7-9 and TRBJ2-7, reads DTGVSQNPRHKITKRGQNVTFRCDPISEHNRLYWYRQTLGQGPEFLTYFQNEAQLEKSRLLSDRFSAERPKGSFSTLEIQRTEQGDSAMYLCASSLPPQGQGDHEQYFGPGTRLTVT.

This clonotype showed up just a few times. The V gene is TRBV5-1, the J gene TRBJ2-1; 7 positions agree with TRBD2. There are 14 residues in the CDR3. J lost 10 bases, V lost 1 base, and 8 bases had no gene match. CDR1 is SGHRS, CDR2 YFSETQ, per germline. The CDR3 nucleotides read TGCGCCAGCAGCTTGACCATCACAGCGGGGGAGCAGTTCTTC. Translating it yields CASSLTITAGEQFF.

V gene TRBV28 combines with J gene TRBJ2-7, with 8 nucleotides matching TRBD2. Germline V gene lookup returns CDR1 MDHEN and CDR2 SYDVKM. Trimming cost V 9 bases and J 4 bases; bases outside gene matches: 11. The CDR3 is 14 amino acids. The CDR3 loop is CASRGPGLGYEQYF. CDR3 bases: TGTGCCAGTAGGGGTCCGGGACTAGGTTACGAGCAGTACTTC.

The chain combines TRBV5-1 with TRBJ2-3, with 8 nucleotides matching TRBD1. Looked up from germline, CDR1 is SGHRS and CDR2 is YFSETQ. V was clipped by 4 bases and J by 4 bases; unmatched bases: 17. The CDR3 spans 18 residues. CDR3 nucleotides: TGCGCCAGCAGCCCCCGGTTTTCGGACAGGGTAATCGCAGATACGCAGTATTTT. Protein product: CASSPRFSDRVIADTQYF.

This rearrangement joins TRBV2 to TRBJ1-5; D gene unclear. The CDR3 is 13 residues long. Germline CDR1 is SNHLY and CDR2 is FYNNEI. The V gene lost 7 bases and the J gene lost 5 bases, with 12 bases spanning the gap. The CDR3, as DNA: TGTGCCAGCAAATCCCTCGGCGATCAGCCCCAGCATTTT. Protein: CASKSLGDQPQHF.